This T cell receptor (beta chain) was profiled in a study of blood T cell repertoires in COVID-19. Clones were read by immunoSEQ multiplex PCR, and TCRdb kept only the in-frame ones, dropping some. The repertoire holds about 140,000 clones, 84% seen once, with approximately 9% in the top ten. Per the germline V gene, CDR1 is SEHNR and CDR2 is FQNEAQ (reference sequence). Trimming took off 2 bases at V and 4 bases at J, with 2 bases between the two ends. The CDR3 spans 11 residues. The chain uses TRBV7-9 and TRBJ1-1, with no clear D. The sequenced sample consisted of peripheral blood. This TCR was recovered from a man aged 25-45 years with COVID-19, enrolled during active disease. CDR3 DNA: TGTGCCAGCAGCTTACTCACTGAAGCTTTCTTT. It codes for CASSLLTEAFF.